This is a list of T cell receptor beta chains from one sample in a study of blood T cell repertoires in COVID-19. Data came from immunoSEQ multiplex PCR; TCRdb stores just in-frame clones and leaves some out. Among roughly 100,000 clones listed, 70% to 85% were seen once. Specimen: peripheral blood. The source is a woman aged 55 to 70 with acute or convalescent COVID-19. The CDR3 runs from the conserved cysteine through the conserved F or W. D genes are given only for firm matches. For some rows the clone size is stated as once, few or many, or as a class when expanded; others skip it.

D gene: -; J gene: TRBJ2-7; CDR3 length: 15; V gene: TRBV11-2; clone size: -; CDR3 DNA: TGTGCCAGCAGCTTAGAGGCACAATTCTCCTACGAGCAGTACTTC; CDR3 protein: CASSLEAQFSYEQYF
D gene: -; J gene: TRBJ1-3; CDR3 length: 16; V gene: TRBV6-5; clone size: once; CDR3 DNA: TGTGCCAGCAGTTACTCTAATCCTGGGGCCGGAAACACCATATATTTT; CDR3 protein: CASSYSNPGAGNTIYF
D gene: -; J gene: TRBJ1-2; CDR3 length: 13; V gene: TRBV6-5; clone size: -; CDR3 DNA: TGTGCCAGCAGACCAACAGGGCCCTATGGCTACACCTTC; CDR3 protein: CASRPTGPYGYTF
D gene: -; J gene: TRBJ2-1; CDR3 length: 15; V gene: TRBV11-1; clone size: -; CDR3 DNA: TGTGCCAGCAGCTTAGGGGTGGGAGGATTCAATGAGCAGTTCTTC; CDR3 protein: CASSLGVGGFNEQFF
D gene: -; J gene: TRBJ1-4; CDR3 length: 16; V gene: TRBV5-1; clone size: -; CDR3 DNA: TGCGCCAGCAGCTTGTACAGGAGTGCAACTAATGAAAAACTGTTTTTT; CDR3 protein: CASSLYRSATNEKLFF
D gene: -; J gene: TRBJ1-3; CDR3 length: 14; V gene: TRBV29-1; clone size: -; CDR3 DNA: TGCAGCGTTAAGCTAGACCGCTCTGGAAACACCATATATTTT; CDR3 protein: CSVKLDRSGNTIYF
D gene: -; J gene: TRBJ1-1; CDR3 length: 16; V gene: TRBV9; clone size: -; CDR3 DNA: TGTGCCAGCAGCGTAGCCTCATGGGGGCTGAACACTGAAGCTTTCTTT; CDR3 protein: CASSVASWGLNTEAFF
D gene: -; J gene: TRBJ1-3; CDR3 length: 14; V gene: TRBV28; clone size: -; CDR3 DNA: TGTGCTTCAGGGCAGGGAAGATCTGGAAACACCATATATTTT; CDR3 protein: CASGQGRSGNTIYF
D gene: TRBD1; J gene: TRBJ2-1; CDR3 length: 15; V gene: TRBV7-9; clone size: -; CDR3 DNA: TGTGCCAGCAGCTTAGCGGGACAGGGTTACAATGAGCAGTTCTTC; CDR3 protein: CASSLAGQGYNEQFF
D gene: TRBD2; J gene: TRBJ2-3; CDR3 length: 17; V gene: TRBV5-1; clone size: -; CDR3 DNA: TGCGCCAGCAGCTTGGCCCCTCTAGCGGGAGGATCAGATACGCAGTATTTT; CDR3 protein: CASSLAPLAGGSDTQYF
D gene: TRBD1; J gene: TRBJ1-6; CDR3 length: 16; V gene: TRBV27; clone size: few; CDR3 DNA: TGTGCCAGCAGTTCCTCCGGGACAGGGTTCAATTCACCCCTCCACTTT; CDR3 protein: CASSSSGTGFNSPLHF
D gene: -; J gene: TRBJ1-6; CDR3 length: 22; V gene: TRBV15; clone size: once; CDR3 DNA: TGTGCCACCAGCAGAGATTTAAGGAGCGGGGGCCTATTGGGATCCTATAATTCACCCCTCCACTTT; CDR3 protein: CATSRDLRSGGLLGSYNSPLHF
D gene: TRBD2; J gene: TRBJ2-1; CDR3 length: 16; V gene: TRBV4-2; clone size: -; CDR3 DNA: TGTGCCAGCAGCCTTAGAGCGGGGGGGACCCCCAATGAGCAGTTCTTC; CDR3 protein: CASSLRAGGTPNEQFF
D gene: TRBD1; J gene: TRBJ2-7; CDR3 length: 15; V gene: TRBV9; clone size: -; CDR3 DNA: TGTGCCAGCAGCGTATTGGGGGACAGAGCCTACGAGCAGTACTTC; CDR3 protein: CASSVLGDRAYEQYF
D gene: TRBD1; J gene: TRBJ2-2; CDR3 length: 16; V gene: TRBV27; clone size: -; CDR3 DNA: TGTGCCAGCAGTGTACCGGGACAGGAGAACACCGGGGAGCTGTTTTTT; CDR3 protein: CASSVPGQENTGELFF
D gene: TRBD1; J gene: TRBJ1-6; CDR3 length: 14; V gene: TRBV7-8; clone size: -; CDR3 DNA: TGTGCCAGCAACGCGGACAGGGCTAGTACACCCCTCCACTTT; CDR3 protein: CASNADRASTPLHF
D gene: -; J gene: TRBJ1-2; CDR3 length: 13; V gene: TRBV6-5; clone size: -; CDR3 DNA: TGTGCCAGCAACCGTGGGGGGGCCGATGGCTACACCTTC; CDR3 protein: CASNRGGADGYTF
D gene: TRBD2; J gene: TRBJ2-1; CDR3 length: 18; V gene: TRBV4-2; clone size: -; CDR3 DNA: TGTGCCAGCAGCCACGTAGGACTAGCGGGGGGGCACCCAGATGAGCAGTTCTTC; CDR3 protein: CASSHVGLAGGHPDEQFF
D gene: TRBD1; J gene: TRBJ2-3; CDR3 length: 15; V gene: TRBV5-4; clone size: -; CDR3 DNA: TGTGCCAGCAGCTTAAGGACAGGGCCAGCAGATACGCAGTATTTT; CDR3 protein: CASSLRTGPADTQYF
D gene: TRBD1; J gene: TRBJ1-4; CDR3 length: 14; V gene: TRBV5-4; clone size: few; CDR3 DNA: TGTGCCAGCAGCCGGGACAGACCTAATGAAAAACTGTTTTTT; CDR3 protein: CASSRDRPNEKLFF
D gene: -; J gene: TRBJ2-7; CDR3 length: 15; V gene: TRBV6-5; clone size: -; CDR3 DNA: TGTGCCAGCAGTTACTCGGGGGAGGTCTTTTACGAGCAGTACTTC; CDR3 protein: CASSYSGEVFYEQYF
D gene: -; J gene: TRBJ2-2; CDR3 length: 13; V gene: TRBV11-3; clone size: -; CDR3 DNA: TGTGCCAGCAGCTTATCCGGCACCGGGGAGCTGTTTTTT; CDR3 protein: CASSLSGTGELFF
D gene: TRBD1; J gene: TRBJ1-1; CDR3 length: 16; V gene: TRBV3-1/TRBV3-2; clone size: -; CDR3 DNA: TGTGCCAGCAGCCATTGGCCGGGACAGGGCAACACTGAAGCTTTCTTT; CDR3 protein: CASSHWPGQGNTEAFF
D gene: TRBD2; J gene: TRBJ2-1; CDR3 length: 16; V gene: TRBV11-1; clone size: once; CDR3 DNA: TGTGCCAGCAGCTTAGAACTAGCGGGAGGGCCCAATGAGCAGTTCTTC; CDR3 protein: CASSLELAGGPNEQFF
D gene: TRBD1; J gene: TRBJ2-2; CDR3 length: 13; V gene: TRBV6-6; clone size: -; CDR3 DNA: TGTGCCAGCAATCCTACAGGGGGCTGGGAGCTGTTTTTT; CDR3 protein: CASNPTGGWELFF
D gene: TRBD1; J gene: TRBJ1-6; CDR3 length: 13; V gene: TRBV7-9; clone size: -; CDR3 DNA: TGTGCCAGCAGCCAGGGACAGGGAACACCCCTCCACTTT; CDR3 protein: CASSQGQGTPLHF
D gene: -; J gene: TRBJ1-1; CDR3 length: 12; V gene: TRBV2; clone size: -; CDR3 DNA: TGTGCCAGCAGTCAGGGGTACACTGAAGCTTTCTTT; CDR3 protein: CASSQGYTEAFF
D gene: TRBD1; J gene: TRBJ2-2; CDR3 length: 13; V gene: TRBV28; clone size: -; CDR3 DNA: TGTGCCAGCCGGGACAGGGGAGTCGGGGAGCTGTTTTTT; CDR3 protein: CASRDRGVGELFF
D gene: -; J gene: TRBJ2-1; CDR3 length: 15; V gene: TRBV6-2/TRBV6-3; clone size: -; CDR3 DNA: TGTGCCAGCAGTTACGCCGAGAGCTCCTACAATGAGCAGTTCTTC; CDR3 protein: CASSYAESSYNEQFF
D gene: TRBD1; J gene: TRBJ1-4; CDR3 length: 15; V gene: TRBV5-1; clone size: once; CDR3 DNA: TGCGCCAGCAGCTTGCAGGGGGCGACTAATGAAAAACTGTTTTTT; CDR3 protein: CASSLQGATNEKLFF
D gene: -; J gene: TRBJ1-1; CDR3 length: 13; V gene: TRBV2; clone size: -; CDR3 DNA: TGTGCCAGCCGCGAGCTAAGAGACACTGAAGCTTTCTTT; CDR3 protein: CASRELRDTEAFF
D gene: -; J gene: TRBJ1-2; CDR3 length: 14; V gene: TRBV6-1; clone size: -; CDR3 DNA: TGTGCCAGCAGTGAACCACAGGGAAATAGTGGCTACACCTTC; CDR3 protein: CASSEPQGNSGYTF
D gene: -; J gene: TRBJ2-7; CDR3 length: 15; V gene: TRBV9; clone size: -; CDR3 DNA: TGTGCCAGCAGCCCCCGCCCCGGGACGGAGGGCGAGCAGTACTTC; CDR3 protein: CASSPRPGTEGEQYF
D gene: TRBD2; J gene: TRBJ2-1; CDR3 length: 18; V gene: TRBV4-2; clone size: -; CDR3 DNA: TGTGCCAGCAGCCAAGAATTCCTAGCGGGGGGGCCTGGGTATGAGCAGTTCTTC; CDR3 protein: CASSQEFLAGGPGYEQFF
D gene: -; J gene: TRBJ1-2; CDR3 length: 17; V gene: TRBV19; clone size: -; CDR3 DNA: TGTGCCAGTAGTTTCTCCCCTTCTTCGGGGGGCTCCTATGGCTACACCTTC; CDR3 protein: CASSFSPSSGGSYGYTF
D gene: -; J gene: TRBJ1-2; CDR3 length: 14; V gene: TRBV29-1; clone size: -; CDR3 DNA: TGCAGCGCCGCCTTAGTGGGGGGGACGTATGGCTACACCTTC; CDR3 protein: CSAALVGGTYGYTF
D gene: TRBD2; J gene: TRBJ2-1; CDR3 length: 17; V gene: TRBV20-1; clone size: -; CDR3 DNA: TGCAGTGCTAGTGATACCGGGACTAGCGGAACCTACAATGAGCAGTTCTTC; CDR3 protein: CSASDTGTSGTYNEQFF
D gene: TRBD2; J gene: TRBJ2-5; CDR3 length: 15; V gene: TRBV18; clone size: -; CDR3 DNA: TGTGCCAGCTCACCACCGGGGGGGAGGCAAGAGACCCAGTACTTC; CDR3 protein: CASSPPGGRQETQYF
D gene: -; J gene: TRBJ1-5; CDR3 length: 13; V gene: TRBV10-3; clone size: -; CDR3 DNA: TGTGCCATCAGTGAGCAGATCAATCAGCCCCAGCATTTT; CDR3 protein: CAISEQINQPQHF
D gene: TRBD1; J gene: TRBJ1-1; CDR3 length: 16; V gene: TRBV19; clone size: -; CDR3 DNA: TGTGCCAGTAGTATAATAGGGGGCGCCATGAACACTGAAGCTTTCTTT; CDR3 protein: CASSIIGGAMNTEAFF
D gene: -; J gene: TRBJ2-7; CDR3 length: 13; V gene: TRBV21-1; clone size: -; CDR3 DNA: TGTGCCAGCAGCAACCGACTAGCCAAGGAGCAGTACTTC; CDR3 protein: CASSNRLAKEQYF
D gene: -; J gene: TRBJ2-3; CDR3 length: 12; V gene: TRBV28; clone size: once; CDR3 DNA: TGTGCCAGCAGTCCTCTTCGGGATACGCAGTATTTT; CDR3 protein: CASSPLRDTQYF
D gene: -; J gene: TRBJ1-5; CDR3 length: 12; V gene: TRBV21-1; clone size: once; CDR3 DNA: TGTGCCAGCAGGAGGAAAAGGCAGCCCCAGCATTTT; CDR3 protein: CASRRKRQPQHF
D gene: TRBD1; J gene: TRBJ1-1; CDR3 length: 15; V gene: TRBV10-3; clone size: -; CDR3 DNA: TGTGCCATCAGTGTTTCGGACAGGGAGAACACTGAAGCTTTCTTT; CDR3 protein: CAISVSDRENTEAFF
D gene: -; J gene: TRBJ1-1; CDR3 length: 13; V gene: TRBV5-5; clone size: -; CDR3 DNA: TGTGCCAGCAGCTTGGACCGGTGGACTGAAGCTTTCTTT; CDR3 protein: CASSLDRWTEAFF
D gene: -; J gene: TRBJ1-2; CDR3 length: 17; V gene: TRBV19; clone size: -; CDR3 DNA: TGTGCCAGTAGTATAATTTATCAGGTTCGGACTTTATATGGCTACACCTTC; CDR3 protein: CASSIIYQVRTLYGYTF
D gene: -; J gene: TRBJ1-2; CDR3 length: 15; V gene: TRBV19; clone size: -; CDR3 DNA: TGTGCCAGTAGACCCCCTGGTGGCTGGGGGGTAGGCTACACCTTC; CDR3 protein: CASRPPGGWGVGYTF
D gene: TRBD2; J gene: TRBJ2-7; CDR3 length: 16; V gene: TRBV6-6; clone size: -; CDR3 DNA: TGTGCCAGCAGTTATTCTATAGCGGGAGTGGGCTACGAGCAGTACTTC; CDR3 protein: CASSYSIAGVGYEQYF
D gene: -; J gene: TRBJ2-1; CDR3 length: 15; V gene: TRBV9; clone size: -; CDR3 DNA: TGTGCCAGCAGCGTAGTATCAGGTGGCGGGACTGAGCAGTTCTTC; CDR3 protein: CASSVVSGGGTEQFF
D gene: TRBD2; J gene: TRBJ2-3; CDR3 length: 13; V gene: TRBV10-3; clone size: -; CDR3 DNA: TGTGCCATCACGGGGGGTAGATCAGATACGCAGTATTTT; CDR3 protein: CAITGGRSDTQYF
D gene: -; J gene: TRBJ1-1; CDR3 length: 13; V gene: TRBV18; clone size: -; CDR3 DNA: TGTGCCAGCTCACCATACTCGGGGACTGAAGCTTTCTTT; CDR3 protein: CASSPYSGTEAFF
D gene: TRBD1; J gene: TRBJ1-2; CDR3 length: 14; V gene: TRBV9; clone size: -; CDR3 DNA: TGTGCCAGCAGCGTAGGACAGGGTAGAGGTGGCTACACCTTC; CDR3 protein: CASSVGQGRGGYTF
D gene: -; J gene: TRBJ1-4; CDR3 length: 13; V gene: TRBV6-5; clone size: many; CDR3 DNA: TGTGCCAGCAGTTCCGGCCCCTCGGGAAAACTGTTTTTT; CDR3 protein: CASSSGPSGKLFF
D gene: TRBD2; J gene: TRBJ2-1; CDR3 length: 17; V gene: TRBV7-3; clone size: -; CDR3 DNA: TGTGCCAGCAGCTTAATGCATGGCGCGGGAGGGAGCAATGAGCAGTTCTTC; CDR3 protein: CASSLMHGAGGSNEQFF